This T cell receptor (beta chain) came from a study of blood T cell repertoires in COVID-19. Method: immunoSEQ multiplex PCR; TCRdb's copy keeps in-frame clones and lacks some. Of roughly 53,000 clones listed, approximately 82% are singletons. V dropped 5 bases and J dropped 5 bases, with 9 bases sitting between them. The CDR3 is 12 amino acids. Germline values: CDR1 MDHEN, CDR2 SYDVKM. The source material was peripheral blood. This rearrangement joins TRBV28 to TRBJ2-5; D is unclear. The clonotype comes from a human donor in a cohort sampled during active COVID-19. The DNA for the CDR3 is TGTGCCAGCAGTCCGATGAGGGAGACCCAGTACTTC. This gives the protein CASSPMRETQYF.